This T cell receptor beta chain was retrieved from a study of blood T cell repertoires in COVID-19. Overall study: Some COVID-19 samples were acute and others convalescent; all came from the United States, Italy and Spain. The cDNA or gDNA used as material had been derived from T cells, B-cell-depleted T cells, or PBMCs.

Per the original methods: Reference gene primer amplification yielded estimated nucleated cell counts. TCRdb's copy holds only in-frame clones and misses some; the assay was immunoSEQ multiplex PCR. Clone size and the V and J calls come from that table; the DNA yielded D and trimming. There are hundreds of thousands of clones in the sample; about 89% occur only once, and over 4% lies in the top ten. V lost 4 bases and J lost 7, with 2 bases in between. This CDR3 spans 10 amino acids. Germline-derived CDR1 and CDR2 are MDHEN and SYDVKM. The sequenced material came from peripheral blood. V and J are TRBV28 and TRBJ2-1, with unresolved D. The TCR comes from a woman aged 25 to 45 with acute or convalescent COVID-19. The DNA for the CDR3 is TGTGCCAGCAGTTCAAATGAGCAGTTCTTC. As protein: CASSSNEQFF.